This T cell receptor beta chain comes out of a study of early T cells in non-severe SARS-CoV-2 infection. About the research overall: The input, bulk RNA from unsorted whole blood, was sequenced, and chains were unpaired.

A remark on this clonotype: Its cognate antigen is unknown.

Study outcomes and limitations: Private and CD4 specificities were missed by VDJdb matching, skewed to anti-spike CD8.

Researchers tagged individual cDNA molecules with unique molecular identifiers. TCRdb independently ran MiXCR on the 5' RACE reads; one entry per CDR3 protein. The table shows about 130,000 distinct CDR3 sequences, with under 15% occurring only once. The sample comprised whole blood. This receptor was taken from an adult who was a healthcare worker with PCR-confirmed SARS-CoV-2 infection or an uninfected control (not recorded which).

CDR3: CASSAGERQPQHF. CDR3 nucleotides: TGTGCCAGCAGCGCAGGGGAGCGGCAGCCCCAGCATTTT. The V call is TRBV2, the J call TRBJ1-5; TRBD1 is a possible D gene (6 bases). V was trimmed by 6 bases and J by 7 bases, leaving 13 bases between them. Germline values: CDR1 SNHLY, CDR2 FYNNEI. The CDR3 contains 13 residues.